This T cell receptor (beta chain) was captured in a study of blood T cells in healthy people across ages. General study results and limits: Unsorted PBMCs prevented conclusive naive versus antigen-experienced comparison. Long-lived and aged donors differed, with more naive CD4+ cells and higher diversity in the long-lived.

This clonotype appeared many times. What it recognizes is unknown. For every donor, a draw yielded around 10 milliliters of peripheral blood. Alongside a J-beta primer mix, a sample-barcoded 5' primer served in a second PCR lasting roughly 6 to 12 cycles. TCRdb independently ran MiXCR on the 5' RACE reads; one entry per CDR3 protein. The data contain hundreds of thousands of distinct CDR3 sequences, more than 45% of them seen just once; the ten biggest clones take up approximately 20%. The sample comprised blood. The TCR sequence derives from a young man in good health.

The DNA for the CDR3 is TGCAGTGCTAGGTTTCAACGGTCCTACACCTTC. Translated: CSARFQRSYTF. The rearrangement uses TRBV20-1 and TRBJ1-2; no clear D gene. The V and J ends lost 3 bases and 10 bases respectively, with 12 bases between them. The CDR3 sequence is 11 residues long. The germline gives CDR1 DFQATT, CDR2 SNEGSKA (reference sequence).